These 14 T cell receptor beta chains were sequenced from one sample in a study of T cells after yellow fever vaccination. TCRdb independently ran MiXCR on the 5' RACE reads; one entry per CDR3 protein. The profile shows 90,000 to 150,000 distinct CDR3 sequences, approximately 7.1% of them singletons. Sequences were derived from CD4+ T cells sorted from PBMCs, sampled approximately 40 days after the first yellow fever vaccination. The receptors were sampled from a man aged 18 to 30 who received the YFV17D yellow fever vaccine.

This clonotype was observed many times. The V call is TRBV27, the J call TRBJ2-5; D not resolved. Germline V CDR1 and CDR2: MNHEY, SMNVEV (reference sequence). Trimming shortened V by 4 bases and J by 4 bases, and 13 bases separated the two germline ends. CDR3 size: 14 residues. The CDR3 here is CASSSPASLETQYF. CDR3 bases: TGTGCCAGCAGTTCCCCGGCGAGCCTAGAGACCCAGTACTTC.

In its sample, this clonotype was seen many times. The V gene is TRBV4-1, the J gene TRBJ2-5; D tentatively fits TRBD1 or TRBD2 (5 bases each). The CDR3 has 18 residues. CDR1 and CDR2 from the germline V gene are MGHRA and YSYEKL. V lost 0 bases to trimming and J lost 2 bases, with 19 bases between them. The CDR3: CASSQDLRRGVSQETQYF. The DNA for the CDR3 is TGCGCCAGCAGCCAAGATCTGAGGCGAGGGGTTTCTCAAGAGACCCAGTACTTC.

This sequence joins TRBV6-5 and TRBJ1-5, with unresolved D. The CDR3 has 15 amino acids. V lost 5 bases to trimming and J lost 9 bases, with 20 bases between them. CDR1 is MNHEY and CDR2 is SVGAGI in the germline V gene. In DNA form, the CDR3 reads TGTGCCAGCAGTCTACGCTCAGGTGCCGCGTGGCCCCAGCATTTT. This sequence encodes CASSLRSGAAWPQHF.

This clonotype was observed at least ten times. The chain joins TRBV2 to TRBJ1-5; D uncertain. Trimming stripped 7 bases from V and 2 bases from J, with 9 bases between. This CDR3 is built from 13 residues. Germline CDR1 is SNHLY and CDR2 is FYNNEI. The CDR3 protein is CASNDFGNQPQHF. CDR3 coding DNA: TGTGCCAGCAATGATTTTGGCAATCAGCCCCAGCATTTT.

This clonotype was found many times. The rearrangement joins TRBV7-9 to TRBJ2-3, with a tentative D call TRBD2 (7 bases). V gave up 4 bases and J gave up 4 bases, with 21 bases separating them. This CDR3 has 17 amino acids. Germline CDR1 SEHNR, CDR2 FQNEAQ (reference sequence). CDR3 amino acids: CASSSPLLGGASDTQYF. The CDR3, as DNA: TGTGCCAGCAGCTCCCCCTTGTTGGGGGGGGCATCAGATACGCAGTATTTT.

This clonotype was recorded at least ten times. The gene calls are TRBV7-6 and TRBJ2-1; 8 bases are shared with TRBD2. This CDR3 has 16 amino acids. The V gene end was trimmed by 5 bases and the J gene end by 9 bases; junction bases not matched to a gene: 15. Germline V gene lookup returns CDR1 SGHVS and CDR2 FNYEAQ. The DNA of the CDR3 is TGTGCCAGCAGCATACCTCCAGGCGGGGGGTTCGGTGAGCAGTTCTTC. Its translation: CASSIPPGGGFGEQFF.

This clonotype was seen many times. This chain links TRBV12-3 or TRBV12-4 with TRBJ2-1, with TRBD1 matching 9 bases. This CDR3 has 15 amino acids. After removal of 6 bases from V and 7 bases from J, the junction contained 10 bases not matched to a gene. In DNA form, the CDR3 reads TGTGCCAGCAGAGAAGACAGGGGGGTACATAATGAGCAGTTCTTC. Translating gives CASREDRGVHNEQFF.

This clonotype was counted at least ten times. V usage is TRBV5-1 and J usage is TRBJ1-2; no firm D call. The CDR3 is 17 residues long. V was pared by 4 bases and J by 4 bases, with 23 bases between. Germline loops: CDR1 SGHRS, CDR2 YFSETQ. CDR3 sequence reads: CASSPREGELLAYGYTF. Written as DNA, the CDR3 is TGCGCCAGCAGCCCTAGGGAGGGAGAACTATTAGCCTATGGCTACACCTTC.

This clonotype was picked up many times. V usage is TRBV18 and J usage is TRBJ2-5; D possibly uses TRBD1 or TRBD2 (5 bases each). Germline V gives CDR1 KGHSH, CDR2 LQKENI. The germline V and J ends were trimmed by 3 bases and 4 bases, with 9 bases remaining between them. The CDR3 runs to 13 residues. The CDR3 DNA sequence: TGTGCCAGCTCACCTTCGGGACGAGAGACCCAGTACTTC. This encodes CASSPSGRETQYF. The variable domain in full, completed from reference TRBV18 and TRBJ2-5, reads NAGVMQNPRHLVRRRGQEARLRCSPMKGHSHVYWYRQLPEEGLKFMVYLQKENIIDESGMPKERFSAEFPKEGPSILRIQQVVRGDSAAYFCASSPSGRETQYFGPGTRLLVL.

In its sample, this clonotype was seen many times. The rearrangement uses TRBV20-1 and TRBJ1-1; 8 bases are shared with TRBD1. V lost 5 bases, J lost 7 bases, and 15 bases stayed unmatched. Per germline, CDR1 DFQATT and CDR2 SNEGSKA (reference sequence). CDR3 length: 15 residues. CDR3 region: CSAYDKLRGLSEAFF. CDR3 nucleotide sequence: TGCAGTGCTTACGATAAACTCAGGGGGCTCAGTGAAGCTTTCTTT.

The sample holds many counts of this clonotype. The J gene is TRBJ2-1, the V gene TRBV5-1, with a tentative D call TRBD1 (6 bases). The germline V gene encodes CDR1 SGHRS and CDR2 YFSETQ. Trimming removed 2 bases at V and 10 bases at J, with 16 bases between. This CDR3 spans 14 amino acids. The CDR3 DNA sequence: TGCGCCAGCAGCTTCCCAGGGGTATTAAGGGAGCAGTTCTTC. This translates into CASSFPGVLREQFF.

At least ten counts were recorded for this clonotype. The CDR3: CASSGTRGGGLGDTQYF. In nucleotides, the CDR3 is TGCGCCAGCAGCGGAACTCGGGGGGGCGGGCTAGGCGATACGCAGTATTTT. This chain connects TRBV10-2 to TRBJ2-3, with 8 nucleotides matching TRBD2. V shed 6 bases, J shed 6 bases, and the junction held 17 bases outside the gene matches. CDR1 is WSHSY and CDR2 is SAAADI in the germline V gene. CDR3 length: 17 amino acids.

At least ten counts were recorded for this clonotype. CDR3 DNA sequence: TGTGCCAGCAGCGTTCAACCAGGGGGCCTCTACGAGCAGTACTTC. It codes for CASSVQPGGLYEQYF. The chain combines TRBV7-3 with TRBJ2-7; 8 nucleotides agree with TRBD1. V was clipped by 5 bases and J by 3 bases; unmatched bases: 9. The CDR3 has 15 residues. Germline V gene data show CDR1 as SGHTA and CDR2 as FQGTGA. Combining the CDR3 with reference TRBV7-3 and TRBJ2-7 gives the whole variable domain GAGVSQTPSNKVTEKGKYVELRCDPISGHTALYWYRQSLGQGPEFLIYFQGTGAADDSGLPNDRFFAVRPEGSVSTLKIQRTERGDSAVYLCASSVQPGGLYEQYFGPGTRLTVT.

Many counts were recorded for this clonotype. V gene TRBV7-2 combines with J gene TRBJ2-1; D ambiguous. The ends were cut back, 5 bases at V and 5 bases at J, with 7 bases in the middle. The CDR3 sequence is 12 residues long. CDR1 and CDR2 from the germline V gene are SGHTA and FQGNSA. The CDR3 sequence is CASSAFNNEQFF. DNA of the CDR3: TGTGCCAGCAGCGCCTTTAACAATGAGCAGTTCTTC.